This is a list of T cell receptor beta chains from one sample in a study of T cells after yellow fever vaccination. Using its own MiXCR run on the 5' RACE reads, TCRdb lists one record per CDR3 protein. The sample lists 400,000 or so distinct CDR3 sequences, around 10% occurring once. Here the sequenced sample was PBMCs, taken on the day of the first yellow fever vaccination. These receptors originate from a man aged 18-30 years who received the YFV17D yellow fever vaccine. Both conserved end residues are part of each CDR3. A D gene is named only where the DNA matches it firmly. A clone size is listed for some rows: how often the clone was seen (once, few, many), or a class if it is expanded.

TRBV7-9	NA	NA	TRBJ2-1	TGTGCCAGCAGCTACTCGGACCCCCTCAATGAGCAGTTCTTC	CASSYSDPLNEQFF
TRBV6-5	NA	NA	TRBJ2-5	TGTGCCAGCAGTTATTACGAGCGGCACCAAGAGACCCAGTACTTC	CASSYYERHQETQYF
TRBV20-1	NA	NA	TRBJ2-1	TGCAGTGCGTCGGGATCCACTAATGAGCAGTTCTTC	CSASGSTNEQFF
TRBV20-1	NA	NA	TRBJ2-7	TGCAGTGCTAGAGGGCCTGGCAGCGAGCAGTACTTC	CSARGPGSEQYF
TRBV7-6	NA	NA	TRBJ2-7	TGTGCCAGCAGCTTATCAGCAAACTCCTACGAGCAGTACTTC	CASSLSANSYEQYF
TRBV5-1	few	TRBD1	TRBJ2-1	TGCGCCAGCAGCCATGGACAGGGGGAGGAGAAGTTCTTC	CASSHGQGEEKFF
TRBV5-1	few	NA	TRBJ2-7	TGCGCCAGCAGCTTGGAAGGCTCGCTCGGAGACTCCTACGAGCAGTACTTC	CASSLEGSLGDSYEQYF
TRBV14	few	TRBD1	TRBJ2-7	TGTGCCAGCAGCCAAGATCATCTCCGGGACAGGGGACAGCGCCACGAGCAGTACTTC	CASSQDHLRDRGQRHEQYF
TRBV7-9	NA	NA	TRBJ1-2	TGTGCCAGCAGCTTAAGCGGGGTTGGCTTCACCTTC	CASSLSGVGFTF
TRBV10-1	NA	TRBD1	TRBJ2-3	TGCGCCAGCAGTGAACCGGGACAGGGGTCAGATACGCAGTATTTT	CASSEPGQGSDTQYF
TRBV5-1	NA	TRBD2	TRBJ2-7	TGCGCCAGCAGCCATGGACTAGCGGGGGACTACGAGCAGTACTTC	CASSHGLAGDYEQYF
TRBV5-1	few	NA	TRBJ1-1	TGCGCCAGCAGCTTAGACCCCTTACGATCGGGTGCTGAAGCTTTCTTT	CASSLDPLRSGAEAFF
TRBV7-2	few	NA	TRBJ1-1	TGTGCCAGCAGCCGCCTCCGGGACGGGGGGACTGAAGCTTTCTTT	CASSRLRDGGTEAFF